The 2 T cell receptor beta chains below come from one sample, sequenced in a study of cytomegalovirus exposure and HLA in healthy donors. PCR primers comprised 60 Vbeta and 13 Jbeta primers. Method: immunoSEQ multiplex PCR; TCRdb's copy keeps in-frame clones and lacks some. The sample includes 70,000 or so clones. Material for sequencing was PBMCs. All receptors come from a middle-aged man in good health and CMV-seronegative.

The rearrangement uses TRBV18 and TRBJ2-7; 9 positions match TRBD2. The CDR3 has 14 amino acids. The germline gives CDR1 KGHSH, CDR2 LQKENI. V trimming: 2 bases; J trimming: 2 bases; junction bases outside the gene matches: 1. CDR3 nucleotides: TGTGCCAGCTCACCAGCGGGGGGGCCCTACGAGCAGTACTTC. Protein: CASSPAGGPYEQYF.

The chain carries TRBV14 and TRBJ2-4, with 10 bases fitting TRBD2. This CDR3 has 17 amino acids. V lost 1 base, J lost 6 bases, and 9 bases stayed unmatched. CDR1 and CDR2 from the germline V gene are SGHDN and FVKESK. The CDR3 protein is CASSQGQIAGGLNIQYF. The CDR3 DNA is TGTGCCAGCAGCCAAGGGCAAATAGCGGGGGGACTAAACATTCAGTACTTC.